Presented here are 17 T cell receptor beta chains from one specimen sequenced in a study of CD8 T cells in ankylosing spondylitis (dated by TCRdb to 2016 to 2017). The protocol used for the library was 5' RACE. Sequenced using an Illumina HiSeq 2500. Clones were called with MiXCR by TCRdb after fastp trimmed the public reads at Q25, and only in-frame beta chains were retained. For every CDR3 protein sequence, its rows merge into one entry that carries the most common genes and DNA. This sample lists 220,000 or so distinct CDR3 sequences; around 16% were detected once. 42% of the sample belongs to the ten largest clones. Their antigens are not known. Summary of the overall study and its limitations: A TCR beta motif made up of under ten highly homologous amino acid variants appeared to be characteristic of blood from ankylosing spondylitis patients.

The sequencing sample was made of blood, either unsorted or a sorted T cell fraction (not recorded which). Receptors were obtained from a male donor with ankylosing spondylitis.

This sequence joins TRBV9 and TRBJ2-1; D not resolved. The CDR3 covers 12 residues. Trimming left V 4 bases short and J 12 bases short, with 14 bases between. The germline V gene encodes CDR1 SGDLS and CDR2 YYNGEE. CDR3 loop: CASSSDSVGQFF. Written as DNA, the CDR3 is TGTGCCAGCAGCAGTGACTCGGTGGGGCAGTTCTTC.

The CDR3 region has the DNA TGTGCCTGGAGTGTGGATGACCGGACAGATACGCAGTATTTT. Amino acid sequence: CAWSVDDRTDTQYF. This chain uses TRBV30 with TRBJ2-3; D is unresolved. V was pared by 0 bases and J by 3 bases, with 10 bases between. CDR3 length: 14 amino acids. CDR1 is GTSNPN, CDR2 SVGIG, per germline (reference sequence).

J is TRBJ2-1 and V is TRBV27, with D possibly being TRBD1 (6 bases). Germline CDR1 is MNHEY and CDR2 is SMNVEV (reference sequence). The V end lost 7 bases, the J end lost 7 bases, and 14 bases lay between the germline ends. The CDR3 consists of 13 residues. The CDR3 region has the DNA TGTGCCAGCAATTCAGGGGTGCAGAATGAGCAGTTCTTC. Its protein product is CASNSGVQNEQFF.

The chain is built from TRBV27 and TRBJ1-1; TRBD1 agrees at 7 bases. With V trimmed by 8 bases and J by 3 bases, 3 bases remained unmatched. The germline V gene encodes CDR1 MNHEY and CDR2 SMNVEV (reference sequence). This CDR3 contains 12 residues. DNA for the CDR3: TGTGCCAGCTGGGACAGAGACACTGAAGCTTTCTTT. It is translated as CASWDRDTEAFF.

This clonotype has a count of ten or more. This chain links TRBV12-3 or TRBV12-4 with TRBJ2-5; D is unresolved. V was shortened by 5 bases and J by 1 base, with 14 bases between the two germline ends. The CDR3 is 15 residues long. CDR3 sequence (DNA): TGTGCCAGCAGTCTACAGTCGATTAGCCAAGAGACCCAGTACTTC. This sequence encodes CASSLQSISQETQYF.

The chain joins TRBV20-1 to TRBJ2-5; tentative D call: TRBD1 (7 bases). V was trimmed by 5 bases and J by 4 bases, leaving 14 bases between them. CDR3 size: 13 residues. Germline CDR1 and CDR2: DFQATT and SNEGSKA (reference sequence). CDR3 protein: CSAHDREVETQYF. DNA of the CDR3: TGCAGTGCTCACGACAGGGAGGTAGAGACCCAGTACTTC.

The chain is built from TRBV7-9 and TRBJ2-3, with D possibly called TRBD1 or TRBD2 (5 bases each). The CDR3 runs 15 residues. Germline V gene lookup returns CDR1 SEHNR and CDR2 FQNEAQ (reference sequence). V was cut by 1 base and J by 6 bases, with 14 bases left in between. CDR3 coding DNA: TGTGCCAGCAGCTTAGTCGGCGAGGGACCCGATACGCAGTATTTT. It yields the protein CASSLVGEGPDTQYF.

This clonotype was found a few times. The rearrangement links TRBV3-1 to TRBJ1-1; D gene ambiguous. The V end was cut by 1 base, the J end by 0 bases, with 6 bases between. CDR1 LGHDT and CDR2 YNNKEL come from the germline V gene (reference sequence). The CDR3 spans 14 residues. Written as DNA, the CDR3 is TGTGCCAGCAGCCAAGTTGAGATGAACACTGAAGCTTTCTTT. Translating gives CASSQVEMNTEAFF.

The chain has TRBV12-3 or TRBV12-4 and TRBJ1-5; no clear D gene. Between the trimmed V and J ends, which lost 3 bases and 3 bases, there was a span of 9 bases. This CDR3 is built from 14 residues. CDR3 in amino acids: CASSLAADNQPQHF. The CDR3 DNA sequence: TGTGCCAGCAGTTTGGCGGCGGACAATCAGCCCCAGCATTTT.

The rearrangement uses TRBV11-2 and TRBJ2-3; tentative D call: TRBD1 (6 bases). The length of the CDR3 is 15 residues. Germline values: CDR1 SGHAT, CDR2 FQNNGV. The ends were cut back, 6 bases at V and 5 bases at J, with 18 bases in the middle. The CDR3 region is CASRKIGGEGDTQYF. The CDR3 DNA reads as TGTGCCAGCAGAAAAATAGGGGGTGAAGGAGATACGCAGTATTTT.

This chain joins TRBV7-3 and TRBJ1-4, with D possibly matching TRBD1 (6 bases). Germline V gene lookup returns CDR1 SGHTA and CDR2 FQGTGA. This CDR3 spans 13 amino acids. With 5 bases removed from V and 3 bases from J, the gap between germline ends came to 7 bases. CDR3 bases: TGTGCCAGCAGCAGGGGGTCTAATGAAAAACTGTTTTTT. It specifies CASSRGSNEKLFF.

V usage is TRBV10-3 and J usage is TRBJ2-7; D is perhaps TRBD1 (7 bases). CDR3 length: 16 amino acids. Between the trimmed V and J ends, which lost 2 bases and 2 bases, there was a span of 16 bases. Per the germline V gene, CDR1 is ENHRY and CDR2 is SYGVKD. In DNA, the CDR3 is TGTGCCATCAGTGAGGCGGGGACAGTGGGGACCTACGAGCAGTACTTC. It encodes CAISEAGTVGTYEQYF.

This clonotype was counted between two and nine times. The J gene is TRBJ1-1, the V gene TRBV11-2; no firm D call. Germline CDR1 and CDR2: SGHAT and FQNNGV. The length of the CDR3 is 15 residues. Trimming took 5 bases from V and 1 from J, leaving 14 bases between them. CDR3 nucleotides: TGTGCCAGCAGCCCAGAAGGGCACTGGAACACTGAAGCTTTCTTT. It is translated as CASSPEGHWNTEAFF.

This clonotype appeared a few times. V usage is TRBV7-8 and J usage is TRBJ1-2, with D perhaps matching TRBD1 (5 bases). Germline CDR1 reads SGHVS; CDR2 reads FQNEAQ. The CDR3 sequence is 14 residues long. Trimming removed 3 bases at V and 1 base at J, with 9 bases between. The CDR3 protein is CASSFGDLNYGYTF. CDR3 DNA sequence: TGTGCCAGCAGCTTTGGGGACCTTAACTATGGCTACACCTTC.

The J gene is TRBJ2-7, the V gene TRBV20-1, with 7 bases fitting TRBD1. The germline gives CDR1 DFQATT, CDR2 SNEGSKA (reference sequence). This CDR3 has 15 residues. Losses at the gene ends were 0 bases for V and 3 bases for J; bases not matched to a gene: 8. The chain's CDR3 is CSARDSRQGYYEQYF. Here the CDR3 DNA reads TGCAGTGCTAGAGATAGTCGACAGGGTTACTACGAGCAGTACTTC.

This clonotype was seen only a few times. The chain carries TRBV4-1 and TRBJ2-1, with 10 bases fitting TRBD1. This CDR3 is 16 amino acids long. Trimming at V came to 0 bases and at J to 6 bases, leaving 5 bases not matched to a gene. Germline lookup yields CDR1 MGHRA and CDR2 YSYEKL. The DNA for the CDR3 is TGCGCCAGCAGCCAAGATTTGGGACAGGGGTTCAATGAGCAGTTCTTC. Translation gives CASSQDLGQGFNEQFF.

This clonotype was observed a few times. This chain uses TRBV7-9 with TRBJ2-1; D uncertain. Germline values: CDR1 SEHNR, CDR2 FQNEAQ (reference sequence). V was trimmed by 4 bases and J by 12 bases, leaving 13 bases between them. The CDR3 has 12 residues. Here the CDR3 DNA reads TGTGCCAGCAGCTACGGCCCCAACTGGCAGTTCTTC. Translated, it gives CASSYGPNWQFF.